This T cell receptor beta chain was captured in a study of blood T cells in healthy people across ages. Study-wide findings and caveats: With age, beta diversity per million T cells declined roughly linearly, significantly by 30 to 50.

Germline values: CDR1 SEHNR, CDR2 FQNEAQ (reference sequence). V was clipped by 4 bases and J by 2 bases, with 12 bases between them. The length of the CDR3 is 16 residues. As concerns this clonotype: What it binds is unknown.

Combining a sample-barcoded 5' primer with a J-beta primer mix, a second PCR ran for roughly 7 to 12 cycles. TCRdb processed the 5' RACE reads anew with MiXCR; each CDR3 protein has one entry. The table has around 800,000 distinct CDR3 sequences, more than 25% seen once. These same data were also listed under a study on T cells of mothers and their children. From that paper: Reverse transcription into cDNA received all extracted RNA, at approximately 1.5 ug per 15 ul. Mothers yielded over 8 million CDR3 reads, children some 2.8 million each.

Material for sequencing was blood. This rearrangement joins TRBV7-9 to TRBJ2-6; D not certain. The receptor comes from a boy under 18 in good health. The CDR3 spells CASSSGYRAGANVLTF. The CDR3, as DNA: TGTGCCAGCAGCTCCGGTTATAGGGCTGGGGCCAACGTCCTGACTTTC. Full variable domain (remainder filled in from reference TRBV7-9 and TRBJ2-6): DTGVSQNPRHKITKRGQNVTFRCDPISEHNRLYWYRQTLGQGPEFLTYFQNEAQLEKSRLLSDRFSAERPKGSFSTLEIQRTEQGDSAMYLCASSSGYRAGANVLTFGAGSRLTVL.